Following are 27 T cell receptor beta chains from one sample sequenced in a study of T cell changes during pregnancy in multiple sclerosis. TCRdb's table, derived via immunoSEQ multiplex PCR, lists solely in-frame clones and lacks some. The sample has around 39,000 clones, about 92% seen once. The material sequenced was CD4+ T cells from peripheral blood mononuclear cells, taken in the third trimester of pregnancy. These receptors came from a female donor in good health, enrolled as a control in a pregnancy study.

CDR3 sequence (DNA): TGTGCCACCAGCAGGCGGCCGGGACAGGGGTTTGGCACCATATATTTT. Translating gives CATSRRPGQGFGTIYF. The chain joins TRBV15 to TRBJ1-3; 10 bases line up with TRBD1. There are 16 residues in the CDR3. Trimming at V came to 3 bases and at J to 9 bases, leaving 11 bases not matched to a gene. Germline V gives CDR1 LNHNV, CDR2 YYDKDF (reference sequence). Together with reference TRBV15 and TRBJ1-3, the CDR3 gives the full variable domain: DAMVIQNPRYQVTQFGKPVTLSCSQTLNHNVMYWYQQKSSQAPKLLFHYYDKDFNNEADTPDNFQSRRPNTSFCFLDIRSPGLGDTAMYLCATSRRPGQGFGTIYFGEGSWLTVV.

This chain uses TRBV5-5 with TRBJ1-1; D remains unclear. The CDR3 covers 15 residues. V lost 0 bases and J lost 3, with 12 bases in between. Germline CDR1 SGHKS, CDR2 YYEKEE (reference sequence). CDR3 in DNA: TGTGCCAGCAGCTTGGAAATTAATCGGGACACTGAAGCTTTCTTT. Protein product: CASSLEINRDTEAFF.

The chain carries TRBV7-2 and TRBJ1-1; 9 nucleotides agree with TRBD1. Unmatched junction bases numbered 4, after V lost 0 bases and J lost 2 bases. CDR3 length equals 16 residues. Looked up from germline, CDR1 is SGHTA and CDR2 is FQGNSA. This chain's CDR3 is CASSLAQGQGNTEAFF. CDR3 in DNA: TGTGCCAGCAGCTTAGCGCAGGGACAGGGAAACACTGAAGCTTTCTTT.

The chain carries TRBV9 and TRBJ2-2, with 9 positions matching TRBD2. Germline trimming cut 0 bases from V and 4 bases from J; bases unmatched to any gene: 4. CDR1 SGDLS and CDR2 YYNGEE come from the germline V gene. The CDR3 is 16 amino acids. The CDR3 bases are TGTGCCAGCAGCGTAGACCTAGCGGGGCTCACCGGGGAGCTGTTTTTT. Encoded protein: CASSVDLAGLTGELFF.

The V and J genes are TRBV6-5 and TRBJ2-1; a possible D gene is TRBD2 (6 bases). CDR1 and CDR2 (germline): MNHEY, SVGAGI. This CDR3 has 14 amino acids. The ends were cut back, 7 bases at V and 4 bases at J, with 14 bases in the middle. CDR3 amino acids: CASIRGLNYNEQFF. The CDR3 nucleotides read TGTGCCAGCATACGGGGGTTAAATTACAATGAGCAGTTCTTC.

This chain joins TRBV7-2 and TRBJ1-2; 9 bases are shared with TRBD1. Germline V CDR1 and CDR2: SGHTA, FQGNSA. J was trimmed by 8 bases and V by 1 base; bases with no gene match: 11. The CDR3 is made up of 16 amino acids. The CDR3 loop reads CASSLVRDREMGGYTF. The CDR3 DNA sequence: TGTGCCAGCAGCTTAGTAAGGGACAGGGAGATGGGCGGCTACACCTTC.

The chain combines TRBV25-1 with TRBJ1-4, with D hard to call. The CDR3 has 13 residues. The germline V gene has CDR1 MGHDK and CDR2 SYGVNS. Trimming cost V 9 bases and J 4 bases, with 12 bases left between them. This CDR3 reads CASSQNFNEKLFF. The DNA for the CDR3 is TGTGCCAGTTCGCAGAATTTTAATGAAAAACTGTTTTTT.

The chain couples TRBV6-1 to TRBJ1-5, with D tentatively TRBD1 (5 bases). The germline V gene encodes CDR1 MNHNS and CDR2 SASEGT. The CDR3 covers 13 residues. V shed 3 bases and J shed 5 bases, with 8 bases lying between them. CDR3 in DNA: TGTGCCAGCAGTGAGAAAGGGGATCAGCCCCAGCATTTT. It is translated as CASSEKGDQPQHF.

This rearrangement joins TRBV2 to TRBJ2-3, with D uncertain. This CDR3 region has 12 residues. The germline gives CDR1 SNHLY, CDR2 FYNNEI. V lost 7 bases and J 6 bases, leaving 11 bases between the germline ends. The DNA for the CDR3 is TGTGCCAGCACCCGGGTAGGCGATACGCAGTATTTT. The encoded protein is CASTRVGDTQYF. Based on the CDR3 plus reference TRBV2 and TRBJ2-3, the full variable domain is EPEVTQTPSHQVTQMGQEVILRCVPISNHLYFYWYRQILGQKVEFLVSFYNNEISEKSEIFDDQFSVERPDGSNFTLKIRSTKLEDSAMYFCASTRVGDTQYFGPGTRLTVL.

This chain joins TRBV5-1 and TRBJ2-1, with D possibly being TRBD2 (7 bases). The CDR3 is 15 residues long. V shed 2 bases and J shed 5 bases, with 14 bases lying between them. The germline gives CDR1 SGHRS, CDR2 YFSETQ. The CDR3 sequence is CASSFGGRVDNEQFF. The CDR3 DNA is TGCGCCAGCAGCTTCGGGGGGCGAGTTGACAATGAGCAGTTCTTC.

The chain uses TRBV6-6 and TRBJ2-7; 9 bases map to TRBD1. The CDR3 totals 15 residues. The germline V gene has CDR1 MNHNY and CDR2 SVGAGI (reference sequence). V shed 5 bases and J 5 bases; nucleotides not matched to a gene: 10. The CDR3 DNA is TGTGCCAGCAGTCGAAACCGGGACAGGGCGGACGAGCAGTACTTC. It is translated as CASSRNRDRADEQYF.

The chain uses TRBV6-5 and TRBJ1-4, with D unclear. Deletions cut 6 bases from V and 8 bases from J, with 13 bases between. Germline V lookup: CDR1 MNHEY, CDR2 SVGAGI. The CDR3 length is 13 residues. DNA for the CDR3: TGTGCCAGCAGCCGACAAGGTATCGAAAAACTGTTTTTT. Its protein is CASSRQGIEKLFF.

This sequence joins TRBV15 and TRBJ2-7; D is unclear. Germline V gene sequence: CDR1 LNHNV, CDR2 YYDKDF (reference sequence). Between the trimmed V and J ends, which lost 0 bases and 0 bases, there was a span of 6 bases. This CDR3 region has 14 residues. This CDR3 is CATSRDQASYEQYF. The CDR3 bases are TGTGCCACCAGCAGAGATCAAGCCTCCTACGAGCAGTACTTC.

V and J are TRBV7-9 and TRBJ2-3; 9 bases are a match to TRBD1. The CDR3 loop spans 16 amino acids. V shed 3 bases and J 0 bases; nucleotides not matched to a gene: 4. Germline lookup yields CDR1 SEHNR and CDR2 FQNEAQ (reference sequence). CDR3 sequence (DNA): TGTGCCAGCAGCTTCTACGGGACAGGGAGCACAGATACGCAGTATTTT. It specifies CASSFYGTGSTDTQYF.

J is TRBJ2-2 and V is TRBV5-4; unclear D gene. The CDR3 has 12 amino acids. V was pared by 4 bases and J by 8 bases, with 9 bases between. Germline V gene lookup returns CDR1 SGHNT and CDR2 YYREEE (reference sequence). The CDR3 region is CASSPRGGELFF. The CDR3 nucleotides read TGTGCCAGCAGCCCCCGCGGAGGGGAGCTGTTTTTT.

The rearrangement uses TRBV7-2 and TRBJ1-1, with D perhaps matching TRBD1 (6 bases). V was shortened by 4 bases and J by 4 bases, with 16 bases between the two germline ends. The length of the CDR3 is 15 residues. The germline gives CDR1 SGHTA, CDR2 FQGNSA. The CDR3: CASSSRGRGSTEAFF. In nucleotides, the CDR3 is TGTGCCAGCAGCTCCAGGGGCAGAGGGAGCACTGAAGCTTTCTTT. Supplemented by reference TRBV7-2 and TRBJ1-1, the full variable domain reads GAGVSQSPSNKVTEKGKDVELRCDPISGHTALYWYRQSLGQGLEFLIYFQGNSAPDKSGLPSDRFSAERTGGSVSTLTIQRTQQEDSAVYLCASSSRGRGSTEAFFGQGTRLTVV.

The CDR3 DNA reads as TGTGCCAGCAGCTCACAGGCTGGAAACACCATATATTTT. It specifies CASSSQAGNTIYF. This chain joins TRBV7-2 and TRBJ1-3; a possible D gene is TRBD1 (5 bases). V gave up 4 bases and J gave up 2 bases, with 6 bases separating them. The germline CDR1 and CDR2 sequences are SGHTA and FQGNSA. The CDR3 runs to 13 residues.

The chain joins TRBV25-1 to TRBJ1-4, with 7 bases that match TRBD1. The V gene end was trimmed by 2 bases and the J gene end by 5 bases; junction bases not matched to a gene: 2. Per germline, CDR1 MGHDK and CDR2 SYGVNS. The CDR3 is 14 amino acids. In DNA, the CDR3 is TGTGCCAGCAGTGAACCGGGACAGAATGAAAAACTGTTTTTT. It codes for CASSEPGQNEKLFF.

This sequence joins TRBV7-8 and TRBJ2-7; 9 bases align to TRBD1. The CDR3 has 15 amino acids. V lost 5 bases to trimming and J lost 4 bases; unmatched junction nucleotides: 9. Germline CDR1 reads SGHVS; CDR2 reads FQNEAQ. The CDR3 sequence is CASSVQQGAGYEQYF. In nucleotides, the CDR3 is TGTGCCAGCAGCGTACAACAGGGGGCGGGGTACGAGCAGTACTTC.

This clone was found once. This chain links TRBV5-1 with TRBJ2-5, with 12 bases that match TRBD2. There are 15 residues in the CDR3. Trimming took 10 bases from V and 1 from J; bases not matched to a gene: 8. Germline V CDR1 and CDR2: SGHRS, YFSETQ. CDR3 region: CAGRLAGDPQETQYF. CDR3 nucleotide sequence: TGCGCCGGTCGACTAGCGGGGGATCCCCAAGAGACCCAGTACTTC.

The genes are TRBV30 and TRBJ1-1; 8 bases agree with TRBD1. The V segment lost 3 bases and the J segment 12 bases; nucleotides outside the gene matches: 6. Germline values: CDR1 GTSNPN, CDR2 SVGIG (reference sequence). The CDR3 sequence is 11 residues long. The CDR3: CAWSDRGRTFF. The CDR3 DNA is TGTGCCTGGAGCGACAGGGGTAGGACTTTCTTT. The complete variable domain, with remaining parts taken from reference TRBV30 and TRBJ1-1, reads SQTIHQWPATLVQPVGSPLSLECTVEGTSNPNLYWYRQAAGRGLQLLFYSVGIGQISSEVPQNLSASRPQDRQFILSSKKLLLSDSGFYLCAWSDRGRTFFGQGTRLTVV.

This clone occurred once. The J gene is TRBJ2-2, the V gene TRBV28; 10 positions match TRBD1. Germline CDR1 MDHEN, CDR2 SYDVKM. With V trimmed by 6 bases and J by 4 bases, 8 bases remained unmatched. The CDR3 length is 16 residues. In nucleotides, the CDR3 is TGTGCCAGCAGGAATCCGGGACAGGGGTCCACCGGGGAGCTGTTTTTT. It yields the protein CASRNPGQGSTGELFF.

V and J are TRBV7-9 and TRBJ2-5; TRBD2 matches at 8 bases. With V trimmed by 2 bases and J by 2 bases, 4 bases remained unmatched. The CDR3 totals 15 residues. Germline V lookup: CDR1 SEHNR, CDR2 FQNEAQ (reference sequence). CDR3 DNA: TGTGCCAGCAGCTTAACCTCGGGGGGGCAAGAGACCCAGTACTTC. Amino acid sequence: CASSLTSGGQETQYF.

The chain combines TRBV5-5 with TRBJ2-1, with a weak D call TRBD2 (5 bases). The V and J ends lost 2 bases and 3 bases respectively, with 9 bases between them. The CDR3 consists of 14 residues. Germline CDR1 reads SGHKS; CDR2 reads YYEKEE (reference sequence). The CDR3 loop reads CASSFLAFYNEQFF. The DNA of the CDR3 is TGTGCCAGCAGCTTCCTAGCTTTCTACAATGAGCAGTTCTTC.

The chain couples TRBV6-5 to TRBJ1-5, with D uncertain. V was clipped by 5 bases and J by 2 bases, with 13 bases between them. This CDR3 is 15 amino acids long. CDR1 and CDR2 (germline): MNHEY, SVGAGI. CDR3 amino acids: CASSPRGRGNQPQHF. In DNA, the CDR3 is TGTGCCAGCAGTCCACGGGGAAGAGGCAATCAGCCCCAGCATTTT.

The J gene is TRBJ2-3, the V gene TRBV6-1; no clear D gene. The germline gives CDR1 MNHNS, CDR2 SASEGT. CDR3 length: 15 residues. Trimming took off 5 bases at V and 6 bases at J, with 18 bases between the two ends. CDR3 nucleotides: TGTGCCAGCAGTCCAAAGTTCGGTTCCGCGGATACGCAGTATTTT. Translated, it gives CASSPKFGSADTQYF.

This clone was seen only a few times. This chain's CDR3 is CASSPMGGLWKTQYF. The DNA of the CDR3 is TGTGCCAGCAGCCCTATGGGAGGACTGTGGAAGACCCAGTACTTC. The chain links TRBV6-5 to TRBJ2-5; tentative D call: TRBD2 (6 bases). Germline loops: CDR1 MNHEY, CDR2 SVGAGI. Between the trimmed V and J ends, which lost 6 bases and 6 bases, there was a span of 20 bases. This CDR3 has 15 residues.